The 15 T cell receptor beta chains below were found in one sample sequenced in a study of T cells in Graves' hyperthyroidism and ophthalmopathy. Amplification of TCR beta CDR3 regions used RNA as the template. The HTBI primer set served for first-round RT-PCR of the TCR CDR3. One entry per CDR3 protein, called by TCRdb with MiXCR from the multiplex PCR reads. The table shows 730,000 or so distinct CDR3 sequences, with about 19% occurring only once. The sequencing sample was made of blood. The receptor set was obtained from a woman between 50 and 59 years old with Graves' hyperthyroidism that later progressed to Graves' ophthalmopathy.

The chain recombines TRBV7-2 with TRBJ1-6; D ambiguous. Trimming removed 5 bases from V and 14 bases from J, with 19 bases in between. Germline CDR1 and CDR2: SGHTA and FQGNSA. There are 14 residues in the CDR3. The CDR3 region has the DNA TGTGCCAGCAGCCCGTTTGGTCAGCCCTTGGCCCTCCACTTT. It encodes CASSPFGQPLALHF.

Here the CDR3 DNA reads TGTGCCAGCAGCTTAGCTGGGGGGGCTGGCAATGAGCAGTTCTTC. Amino acids: CASSLAGGAGNEQFF. V is TRBV7-2 and J is TRBJ2-1, with TRBD2 as a possible D gene (7 bases). V lost 0 bases, J lost 6 bases, and 12 bases lay in between. This CDR3 region has 15 residues. From germline, CDR1 is SGHTA and CDR2 FQGNSA.

This clonotype showed up many times. The chain carries TRBV2 and TRBJ2-5; either TRBD1 or TRBD2 may supply D (6 bases each). The CDR3 has 14 amino acids. Germline CDR1 is SNHLY and CDR2 is FYNNEI. Between the trimmed V and J ends, which lost 6 bases and 5 bases, there was a span of 16 bases. CDR3 residues: CASSGGSGRETQYF. The CDR3 coding sequence is TGTGCCAGCAGCGGGGGCTCCGGGCGGGAGACCCAGTACTTC. Full variable domain (remainder filled in from reference TRBV2 and TRBJ2-5): EPEVTQTPSHQVTQMGQEVILRCVPISNHLYFYWYRQILGQKVEFLVSFYNNEISEKSEIFDDQFSVERPDGSNFTLKIRSTKLEDSAMYFCASSGGSGRETQYFGPGTRLLVL.

This clonotype was seen more than once but under ten times. This sequence joins TRBV7-2 and TRBJ2-7; D is unresolved. This CDR3 has 14 amino acids. Germline V gene data show CDR1 as SGHTA and CDR2 as FQGNSA. Trimming pared 5 bases from V and 3 bases from J, leaving 14 bases between. Written as DNA, the CDR3 is TGTGCCAGCAGCCCTAGGTCGGGCCTCTACGAGCAGTACTTC. Amino acid sequence: CASSPRSGLYEQYF.

This clonotype has only a few counts. The chain has TRBV10-1 and TRBJ1-4, with D maybe TRBD1 (5 bases). V shed 3 bases and J shed 8 bases, with 10 bases lying between them. There are 13 residues in the CDR3. Germline V gene data show CDR1 as WNHNN and CDR2 as SYGVQD (reference sequence). CDR3 sequence reads: CASSDPGNEKLFF. The CDR3 DNA sequence: TGCGCCAGCAGTGACCCAGGGAACGAAAAACTGTTTTTT.

A few counts support this clonotype. The chain has TRBV20-1 and TRBJ1-2; D uncertain. Germline V gene sequence: CDR1 DFQATT, CDR2 SNEGSKA (reference sequence). Trimming cost V 0 bases and J 2 bases, with 7 bases left between them. This CDR3 has 13 amino acids. CDR3 amino acids: CSARDRINYGYTF. The CDR3 DNA reads as TGCAGTGCTAGAGACAGGATAAACTATGGCTACACCTTC.

This clonotype appeared a few times. The chain employs TRBV6-1 and TRBJ1-2; possibly TRBD1 for D (5 bases). V lost 6 bases and J lost 2, with 13 bases in between. This CDR3 contains 14 residues. Germline V CDR1 and CDR2: MNHNS, SASEGT. DNA for the CDR3: TGTGCCAGCAGCCCTGACAGTATAAACTATGGCTACACCTTC. Protein sequence: CASSPDSINYGYTF.

There are a few counts of this clonotype. The CDR3, as DNA: TGTGCCAGCAGCTTAGGAGCCCGACGGGACTACACCTTC. Translating gives CASSLGARRDYTF. The chain carries TRBV7-2 and TRBJ1-2, with no clear D. This CDR3 comprises 13 residues. The V end was cut by 1 base, the J end by 10 bases, with 13 bases between. Germline CDR1 SGHTA, CDR2 FQGNSA.

V is TRBV4-1 and J is TRBJ2-1, with D perhaps matching TRBD2 (5 bases). The V and J ends lost 0 bases and 12 bases respectively, with 21 bases between them. The CDR3 covers 16 residues. The germline V gene encodes CDR1 MGHRA and CDR2 YSYEKL. In DNA, the CDR3 is TGCGCCAGCAGCCAAGATGCTGGATTGGCGGGTCTGATGCAGTTCTTC. Its protein product is CASSQDAGLAGLMQFF.

J is TRBJ1-5 and V is TRBV7-9; 10 nucleotides line up with TRBD1. The CDR3 contains 16 residues. V shed 5 bases and J 7 bases; nucleotides not matched to a gene: 11. CDR1 is SEHNR and CDR2 is FQNEAQ in the germline V gene (reference sequence). The DNA for the CDR3 is TGTGCCAGCAGCGTCTCTGGGACAGGGGTACCACAGCCCCAGCATTTT. It encodes CASSVSGTGVPQPQHF. Full variable domain (remainder filled in from reference TRBV7-9 and TRBJ1-5): DTGVSQNPRHKITKRGQNVTFRCDPISEHNRLYWYRQTLGQGPEFLTYFQNEAQLEKSRLLSDRFSAERPKGSFSTLEIQRTEQGDSAMYLCASSVSGTGVPQPQHFGDGTRLSIL.

The V gene is TRBV12-3 or TRBV12-4, the J gene TRBJ2-1, with 8 bases that match TRBD2. CDR3 length equals 11 residues. Trimming took 5 bases from V and 10 from J; bases not matched to a gene: 1. The CDR3 DNA follows: TGTGCCAGCAGTAGACTAGCGGAGCAGTTCTTC. Amino acids: CASSRLAEQFF.

This CDR3 reads CSAFRDRAEKLFF. The CDR3 DNA follows: TGCAGTGCTTTCCGGGACAGGGCCGAAAAACTGTTTTTT. The chain combines TRBV20-1 with TRBJ1-4, with TRBD1 matching over 9 bases. The CDR3 totals 13 residues. The V gene end was trimmed by 5 bases and the J gene end by 8 bases; junction bases not matched to a gene: 6. CDR1 is DFQATT and CDR2 is SNEGSKA in the germline V gene (reference sequence).

V gene TRBV24-1 combines with J gene TRBJ1-2; TRBD1 matches at 7 bases. Germline lookup yields CDR1 KGHDR and CDR2 SFDVKD. V lost 3 bases to trimming and J lost 2 bases; unmatched junction nucleotides: 5. The CDR3 is 15 residues long. CDR3 sequence reads: CATSDPGQANYGYTF. DNA of the CDR3: TGTGCCACCAGTGATCCCGGACAGGCGAACTATGGCTACACCTTC.

This clonotype was counted ten times or more. The genes are TRBV20-1 and TRBJ1-6, with 7 nucleotides matching TRBD1. This CDR3 has 17 amino acids. The V gene end was trimmed by 0 bases and the J gene end by 10 bases; junction bases not matched to a gene: 15. Per germline, CDR1 DFQATT and CDR2 SNEGSKA (reference sequence). CDR3 sequence: CSARDSAQQGTNSPLHF. For the CDR3, the DNA is TGCAGTGCTAGAGATTCGGCACAACAGGGGACAAACTCACCCCTCCACTTT.

This clonotype was seen more than once but under ten times. In nucleotides, the CDR3 is TGTGCCACCAGTTTTAGTAGCCAGGCGGGGGAAAAACTGTTTTTT. Its translation is CATSFSSQAGEKLFF. The rearrangement links TRBV15 to TRBJ1-4; no definite D call. The CDR3 has 15 residues. The germline gives CDR1 LNHNV, CDR2 YYDKDF (reference sequence). V was trimmed by 6 bases and J by 8 bases, leaving 19 bases between them.